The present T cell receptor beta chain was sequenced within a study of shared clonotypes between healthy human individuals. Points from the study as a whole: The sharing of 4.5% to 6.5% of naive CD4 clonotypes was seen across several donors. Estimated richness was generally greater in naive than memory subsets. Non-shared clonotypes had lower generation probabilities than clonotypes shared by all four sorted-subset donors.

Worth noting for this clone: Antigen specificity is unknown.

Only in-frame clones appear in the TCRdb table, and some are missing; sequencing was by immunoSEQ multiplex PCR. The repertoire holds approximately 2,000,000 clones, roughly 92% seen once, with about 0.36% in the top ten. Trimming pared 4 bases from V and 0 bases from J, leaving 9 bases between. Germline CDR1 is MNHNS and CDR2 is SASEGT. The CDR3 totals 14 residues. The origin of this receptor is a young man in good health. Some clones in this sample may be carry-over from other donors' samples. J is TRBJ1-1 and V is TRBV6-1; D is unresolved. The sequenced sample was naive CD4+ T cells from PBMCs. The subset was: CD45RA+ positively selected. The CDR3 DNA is TGTGCCAGCAGTGTAGTACAGTTGAACACTGAAGCTTTCTTT. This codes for CASSVVQLNTEAFF.